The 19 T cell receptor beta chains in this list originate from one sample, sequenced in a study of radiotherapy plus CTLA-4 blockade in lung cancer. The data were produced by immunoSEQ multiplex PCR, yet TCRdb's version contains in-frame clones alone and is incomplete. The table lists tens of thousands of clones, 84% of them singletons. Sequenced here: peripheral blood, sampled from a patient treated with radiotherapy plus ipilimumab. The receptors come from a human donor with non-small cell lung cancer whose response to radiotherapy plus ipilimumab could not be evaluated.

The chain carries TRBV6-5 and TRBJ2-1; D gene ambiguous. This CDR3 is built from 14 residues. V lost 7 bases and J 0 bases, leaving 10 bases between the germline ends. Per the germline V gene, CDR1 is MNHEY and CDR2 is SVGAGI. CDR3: CASTGASSYNEQFF. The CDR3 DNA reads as TGTGCCAGCACCGGAGCGAGCTCCTACAATGAGCAGTTCTTC.

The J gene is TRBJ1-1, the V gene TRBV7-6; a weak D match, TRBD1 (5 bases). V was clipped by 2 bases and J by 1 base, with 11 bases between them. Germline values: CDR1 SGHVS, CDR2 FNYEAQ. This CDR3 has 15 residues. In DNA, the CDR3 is TGTGCCAGCAGCTTATGGGAGGGGACGAACACTGAAGCTTTCTTT. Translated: CASSLWEGTNTEAFF.

This CDR3 reads CASSPDSGNEKLFF. The DNA for the CDR3 is TGCGCCAGCAGCCCGGACAGCGGTAATGAAAAACTGTTTTTT. The chain links TRBV5-1 to TRBJ1-4, with D possibly being TRBD1 (6 bases). This CDR3 has 14 amino acids. The ends were cut back, 4 bases at V and 4 bases at J, with 11 bases in the middle. Germline V CDR1 and CDR2: SGHRS, YFSETQ. The entire variable domain, with the rest obtained from reference TRBV5-1 and TRBJ1-4, is as follows: KAGVTQTPRYLIKTRGQQVTLSCSPISGHRSVSWYQQTPGQGLQFLFEYFSETQRNKGNFPGRFSGRQFSNSRSEMNVSTLELGDSALYLCASSPDSGNEKLFFGSGTQLSVL.

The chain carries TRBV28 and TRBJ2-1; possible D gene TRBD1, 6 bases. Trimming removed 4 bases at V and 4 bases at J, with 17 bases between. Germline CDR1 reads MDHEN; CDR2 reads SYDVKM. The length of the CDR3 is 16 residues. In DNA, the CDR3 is TGTGCCAGCAGTTCAGGACAGTTACTAAAATACAATGAGCAGTTCTTC. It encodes CASSSGQLLKYNEQFF. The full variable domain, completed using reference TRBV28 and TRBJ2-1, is DVKVTQSSRYLVKRTGEKVFLECVQDMDHENMFWYRQDPGLGLRLIYFSYDVKMKEKGDIPEGYSVSREKKERFSLILESASTNQTSMYLCASSSGQLLKYNEQFFGPGTRLTVL.

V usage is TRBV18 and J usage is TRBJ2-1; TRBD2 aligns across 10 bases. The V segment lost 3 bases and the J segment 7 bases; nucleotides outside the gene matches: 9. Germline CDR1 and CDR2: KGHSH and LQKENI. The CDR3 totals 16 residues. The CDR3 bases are TGTGCCAGCTCACCGCAGAGCGGGAGGGCCTTGAATGAGCAGTTCTTC. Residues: CASSPQSGRALNEQFF.

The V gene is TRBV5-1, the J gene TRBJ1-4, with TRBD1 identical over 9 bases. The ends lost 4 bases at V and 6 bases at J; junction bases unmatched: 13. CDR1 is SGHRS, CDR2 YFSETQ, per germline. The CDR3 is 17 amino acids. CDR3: CASSAGISGTGHEKLFF. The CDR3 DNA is TGCGCCAGCAGCGCGGGGATCTCCGGGACAGGGCATGAAAAACTGTTTTTT.

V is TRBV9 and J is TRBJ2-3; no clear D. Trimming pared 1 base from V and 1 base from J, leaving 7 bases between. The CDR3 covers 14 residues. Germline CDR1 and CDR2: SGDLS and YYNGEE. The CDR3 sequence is CASSVSSGTDTQYF. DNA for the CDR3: TGTGCCAGCAGCGTATCCAGCGGCACAGATACGCAGTATTTT.

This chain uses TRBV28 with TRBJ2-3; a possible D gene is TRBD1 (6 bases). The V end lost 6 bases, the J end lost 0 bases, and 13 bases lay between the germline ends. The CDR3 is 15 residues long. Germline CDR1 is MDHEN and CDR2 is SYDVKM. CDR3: CASSLQGISTDTQYF. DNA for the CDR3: TGTGCCAGCAGCCTTCAGGGGATTAGCACAGATACGCAGTATTTT.

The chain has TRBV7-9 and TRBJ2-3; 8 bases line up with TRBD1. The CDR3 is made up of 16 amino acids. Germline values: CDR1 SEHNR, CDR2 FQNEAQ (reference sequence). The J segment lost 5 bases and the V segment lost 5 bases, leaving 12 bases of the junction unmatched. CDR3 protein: CASSETGRGPLDTQYF. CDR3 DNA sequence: TGTGCCAGCAGCGAAACGGGCAGGGGGCCGTTAGATACGCAGTATTTT.

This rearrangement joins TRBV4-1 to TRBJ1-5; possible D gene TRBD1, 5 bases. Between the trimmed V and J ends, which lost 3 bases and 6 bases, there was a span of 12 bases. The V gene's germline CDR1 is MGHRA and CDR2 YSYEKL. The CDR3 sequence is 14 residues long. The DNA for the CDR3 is TGCGCCAGCAGCCAGACGGGGGAACTTCAGCCCCAGCATTTT. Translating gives CASSQTGELQPQHF.

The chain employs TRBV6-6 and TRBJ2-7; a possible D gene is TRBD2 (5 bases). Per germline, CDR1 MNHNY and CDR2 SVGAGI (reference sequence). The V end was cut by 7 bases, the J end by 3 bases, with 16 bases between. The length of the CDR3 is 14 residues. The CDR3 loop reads CASNNRPGGYEQYF. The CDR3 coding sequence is TGTGCCAGCAATAACCGGCCAGGAGGCTACGAGCAGTACTTC.

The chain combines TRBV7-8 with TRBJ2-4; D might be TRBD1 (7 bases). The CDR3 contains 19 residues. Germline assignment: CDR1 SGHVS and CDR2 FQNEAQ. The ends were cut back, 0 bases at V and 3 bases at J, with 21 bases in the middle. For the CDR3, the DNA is TGTGCCAGCAGCTTAGCGCCCTGGGAGGCAGGGGGATACAAAAACATTCAGTACTTC. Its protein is CASSLAPWEAGGYKNIQYF.

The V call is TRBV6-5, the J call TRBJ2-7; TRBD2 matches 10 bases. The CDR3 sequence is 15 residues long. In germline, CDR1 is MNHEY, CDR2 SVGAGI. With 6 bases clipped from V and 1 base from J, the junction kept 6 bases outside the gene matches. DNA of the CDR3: TGTGCCAGCAGATCGATTAGCGGGGGGTCCTACGAGCAGTACTTC. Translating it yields CASRSISGGSYEQYF.

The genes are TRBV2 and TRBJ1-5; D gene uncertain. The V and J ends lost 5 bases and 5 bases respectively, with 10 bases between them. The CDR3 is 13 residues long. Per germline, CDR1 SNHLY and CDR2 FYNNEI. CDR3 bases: TGTGCCAGCAGTAAGGATCGGGATCAGCCCCAGCATTTT. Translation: CASSKDRDQPQHF. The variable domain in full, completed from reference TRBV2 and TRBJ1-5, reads EPEVTQTPSHQVTQMGQEVILRCVPISNHLYFYWYRQILGQKVEFLVSFYNNEISEKSEIFDDQFSVERPDGSNFTLKIRSTKLEDSAMYFCASSKDRDQPQHFGDGTRLSIL.

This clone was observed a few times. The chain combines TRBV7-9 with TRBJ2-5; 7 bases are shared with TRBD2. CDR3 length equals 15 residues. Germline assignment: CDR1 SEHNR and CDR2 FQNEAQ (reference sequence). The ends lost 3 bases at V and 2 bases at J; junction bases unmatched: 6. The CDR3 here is CASSFGGGRQETQYF. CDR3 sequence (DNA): TGTGCCAGCAGCTTTGGGGGGGGGAGACAAGAGACCCAGTACTTC.

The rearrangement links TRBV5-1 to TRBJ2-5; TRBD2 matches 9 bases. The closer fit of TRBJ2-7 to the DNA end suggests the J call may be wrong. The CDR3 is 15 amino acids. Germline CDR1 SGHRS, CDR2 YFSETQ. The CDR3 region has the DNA TGCGCCAGCAGCTTGCTGGCGGGAGGGCCCAGCGAGCAGTACTTC. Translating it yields CASSLLAGGPSEQYF.

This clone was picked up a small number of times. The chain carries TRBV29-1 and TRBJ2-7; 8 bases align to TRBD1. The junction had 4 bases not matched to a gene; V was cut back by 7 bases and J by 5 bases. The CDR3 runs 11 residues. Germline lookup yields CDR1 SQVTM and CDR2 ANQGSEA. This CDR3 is CSAGQGHEQYF. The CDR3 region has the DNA TGCAGCGCTGGACAGGGTCACGAGCAGTACTTC.

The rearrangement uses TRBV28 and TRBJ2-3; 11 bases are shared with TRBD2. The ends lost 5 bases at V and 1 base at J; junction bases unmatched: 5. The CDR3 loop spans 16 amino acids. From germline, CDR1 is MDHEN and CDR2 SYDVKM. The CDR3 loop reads CASSLGTSGRTDTQYF. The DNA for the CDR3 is TGTGCCAGCAGTCTTGGGACTAGCGGACGCACAGATACGCAGTATTTT.

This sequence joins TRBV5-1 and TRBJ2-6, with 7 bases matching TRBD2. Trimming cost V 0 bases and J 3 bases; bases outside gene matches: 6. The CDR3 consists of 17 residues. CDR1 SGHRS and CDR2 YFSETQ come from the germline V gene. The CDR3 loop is CASSLGVGGVGANVLTF. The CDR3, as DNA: TGCGCCAGCAGCTTGGGGGTTGGGGGGGTTGGGGCCAACGTCCTGACTTTC.